Below, 3 T cell receptor beta chains from the same sample are listed, as sequenced in a study of T cells after yellow fever vaccination. TCRdb passed the 5' RACE reads through MiXCR, listing each CDR3 protein once. The sample lists under 200,000 distinct CDR3 sequences, 8% to 13% occurring once. The material was CD8+ T cells sorted from PBMCs, obtained 15 days after the yellow fever booster vaccination. These receptors originate from a man younger than 35 who received the YFV17D yellow fever vaccine.

This clonotype was seen more than once but under ten times. CDR3 coding DNA: TGTGCCAGCAGCGTAAATGGGGGGGCCTACAATGAGCAGTTCTTC. The encoded protein is CASSVNGGAYNEQFF. The rearrangement links TRBV9 to TRBJ2-1; 7 bases map to TRBD2. The CDR3 length is 15 residues. V lost 1 base and J lost 2; bases outside the gene matches: 3. Per the germline V gene, CDR1 is SGDLS and CDR2 is YYNGEE.

This clonotype was observed a few times. The genes are TRBV6-6 and TRBJ1-2; D not certain. This CDR3 contains 12 residues. From germline, CDR1 is MNHNY and CDR2 SVGAGI (reference sequence). The V gene lost 2 bases and the J gene lost 8 bases, with 9 bases spanning the gap. CDR3 loop: CASSYTPGGYTF. CDR3 bases: TGTGCCAGCAGTTACACTCCTGGAGGCTACACCTTC.

This clonotype came up a few times. This rearrangement joins TRBV12-3 or TRBV12-4 to TRBJ2-3; TRBD2 matches 7 bases. This CDR3 contains 18 residues. V was pared by 6 bases and J by 2 bases, with 17 bases of the junction left unmatched. CDR3 coding DNA: TGTGCCAGCAGCCGTAAGCGGGGAGACCCACTAATCACAGATACGCAGTATTTT. It encodes CASSRKRGDPLITDTQYF.